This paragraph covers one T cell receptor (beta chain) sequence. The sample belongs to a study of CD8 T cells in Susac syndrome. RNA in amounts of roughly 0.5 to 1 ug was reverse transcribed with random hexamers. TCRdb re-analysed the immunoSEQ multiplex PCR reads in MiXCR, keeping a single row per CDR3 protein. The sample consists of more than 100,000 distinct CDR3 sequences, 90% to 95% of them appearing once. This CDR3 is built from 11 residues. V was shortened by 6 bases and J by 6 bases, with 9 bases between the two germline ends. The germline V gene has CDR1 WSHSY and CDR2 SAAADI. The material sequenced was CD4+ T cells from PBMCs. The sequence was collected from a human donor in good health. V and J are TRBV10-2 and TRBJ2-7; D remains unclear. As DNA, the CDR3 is TGCGCCAGCAGGAAGTCAGGCGAGCAGTACTTC. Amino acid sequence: CASRKSGEQYF.